Listed below are T cell receptor beta chains from one sample, sequenced in a study of blood T cells in healthy people across ages. TCRdb reanalysed the 5' RACE reads using MiXCR and keeps one entry per CDR3 protein. This table holds 700,000 to 900,000 distinct CDR3 sequences, around 24% found once. The same sample was also studied in work on T cells of mothers and their children.

Sequences were obtained from blood. The origin of the receptors is a boy younger than 18 in good health. Both conserved end residues are trimmed from each CDR3.

j_call v_call cdr3_length cdr3_aa
TRBJ2-5 TRBV5-1 12 ASSWGQGVETQY
TRBJ2-1 TRBV12-3/TRBV12-4 14 ASSAASAGPHNEQF
TRBJ2-1 TRBV20-1 12 SARRRGGYNEQF
NA TRBV7-6 16 ASSSPLDSSGGTYEQY
TRBJ1-1 TRBV10-2 10 ASSSTGMKAF
TRBJ1-2 TRBV28 13 ASSPPAPQGYGYT
TRBJ2-2 TRBV6-1 12 ASIMVPNTGELF
TRBJ1-4 TRBV5-1 15 ASSPRKTEATNEKLF
NA TRBV6-5 11 ASSYAPGGEQY
TRBJ2-1 TRBV6-5 13 ASSRRDREYNEQF
TRBJ2-5 TRBV5-1 13 ASSPGALFDNEQY
TRBJ2-1 TRBV5-1 14 ASSWGGGSSYNEQF
TRBJ2-3 TRBV6-2/TRBV6-3 12 ASSYASGTDTQY
TRBJ2-3 TRBV12-3/TRBV12-4 13 ASKTTSKSTDTQY
TRBJ2-2 TRBV11-2 12 ASSPGRNTGELF
TRBJ1-3 TRBV4-1 13 ASSQGTPGGNTIY
TRBJ2-7 TRBV25-1 12 ASSESIQGYEQY
TRBJ2-2 TRBV28 12 ASSLGPGTGELF
TRBJ2-5 TRBV24-1 12 ATSEDREVETQY
TRBJ2-3 TRBV6-1 13 ASTVGVEPRDTQY
TRBJ2-5 TRBV4-1 12 ASSQEISGGTQY
TRBJ2-1 TRBV6-5 12 ASKASPWDNEQF
TRBJ1-2 TRBV3-1 15 ASSQEARGILNYGYT
TRBJ2-7 TRBV19 15 ASNPKTLETATYEQY
TRBJ2-5 TRBV11-3 13 ASSLDGSSLETQY
TRBJ1-1 TRBV7-9 14 ASSSSLGRVNTEAF
NA TRBV15 10 ATSRATNEQF
TRBJ2-7 TRBV12-3/TRBV12-4 12 ASSFLGMVHEQY
TRBJ1-6 TRBV6-1 15 ASRLKGGSSYNSPLH
TRBJ2-5 TRBV5-1 12 ASSPWTPQETQY
TRBJ2-5 TRBV2 11 ASSGGPQETQY
TRBJ2-7 TRBV20-1 14 NARAPGQGSSYEQY
TRBJ1-1 TRBV12-3/TRBV12-4 9 ASSPNRMTF
TRBJ2-7 TRBV28 10 ASRESSYEQY
TRBJ1-2 TRBV29-1 12 SVEDLSGVYGYT
TRBJ2-1 TRBV4-3 17 ASSPQGASGKFSYNEQF
NA TRBV25-1 12 ASSEGQRPSEQY
TRBJ2-1 TRBV27 11 ASRASGFNEQF
TRBJ1-5 TRBV24-1 13 ATSGSRYSNQPQH
TRBJ2-1 TRBV27 12 ASSFSGDHHEQF
TRBJ2-1 TRBV7-9 13 ASSLVGAPYNEQF
NA TRBV6-1 13 ASSERGFSYNEQF
TRBJ1-1 TRBV6-6 14 ASSPGQGNHNTEAF
TRBJ1-2 TRBV5-1 11 ASTGGQIYGYA
TRBJ2-1 TRBV6-5 10 ASSYSNGEQF
TRBJ1-4 TRBV6-5 12 ASSYLRDRGGLF
TRBJ1-2 TRBV10-2 11 ASSDTEAYGYT
NA TRBV5-5 13 ASSLGQSGGPGQY
TRBJ2-7 TRBV2 11 ASRSGALYEQY
NA TRBV27 9 ASSSFNEQY
TRBJ2-3 TRBV28 13 TSSFRAGGGDTQY
NA TRBV20-1 10 SARDRPYEQY
TRBJ2-1 TRBV7-9 13 ASSSRLAAYNEQF